This TCR beta chain was identified in a study of chemoradiotherapy in HPV16-positive cancers (dated by TCRdb to between 2021 and 2024). Regarding the study in general: Candidate HPV-specific T-cell clones and common TCR motifs were defined through functional T-cell assays on cells from two HPV16-positive patients. The study asked whether T-cell immunity to the HPV oncoproteins E6 and E7 changes during chemoradiotherapy and whether this immunity affects survival. The candidate HPV-specific TCRs and motifs were then tracked in TCR repertoires from about 93 patients with HPV-related cancers.

This clone is large (0.1 to 1%) in terms of sample share. There is no known antigen for this receptor. Per-base qualities were not stored, and no clone one base away is much larger. Libraries were constructed by the immunoSEQ multiplex PCR assay. TCRdb took this table from immuneACCESS and kept in-frame rearrangements with V and J called. Such tables lack part of the clones; where checked against another copy, unresolved V genes explain under half of the gap, and the rest is unexplained. Across this sample there are about 6,200 clones, with approximately 80% seen only once. Together, the top ten hold 6.2% of the sample. Taken from the germline V gene (reference sequence), the CDR1 and CDR2 loops are PRHDT and FYEKMQ. Trimming takes 5 bases from V and 3 bases from J, and the germline ends sit 13 bases apart. Reading from cysteine to phenylalanine, the CDR3 counts 15 amino acids. Only the CDR3 region is kept as DNA, spanning 45 bases read in frame from base 1.

Repertoires were sampled repeatedly over the course of chemoradiotherapy, so clonal expansion could be followed in the tumor microenvironment. Summary of the overall study and its limitations: In HPV16-positive patients, expansion of HPV-responsive T cells during chemoradiotherapy was associated with improved recurrence-free survival. Only a couple of HPV16-positive patients were used to derive the functional definition of HPV-specific T cells, and the survival association was reported for HPV16-positive patients. Expansion of candidate HPV-specific clones and E7-related TCR motifs was observed in the tumor microenvironment during treatment, whereas no such expansion was observed for non-HPV-specific T cells.

The input for sequencing was tumor tissue, taken from a patient who underwent chemoradiotherapy. Here the chain combines TRBV13 and TRBJ2-2, with a tentative D gene TRBD1 over 6 matching bases. The TCR was taken from a human donor with HPV-associated anogenital cancer. The DNA reads as follows: TGTGCCAGCAGCCCATCAGGGGTACACACCGGGGAGCTGTTTTTT. This codes for CASSPSGVHTGELFF.